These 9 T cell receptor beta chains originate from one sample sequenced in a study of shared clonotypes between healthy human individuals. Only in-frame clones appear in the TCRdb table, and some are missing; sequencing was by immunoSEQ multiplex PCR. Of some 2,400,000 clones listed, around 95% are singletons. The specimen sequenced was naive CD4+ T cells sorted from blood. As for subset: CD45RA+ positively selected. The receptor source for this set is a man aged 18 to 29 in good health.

The chain's CDR3 is CASSLAGPMNTEAFF. CDR3 DNA: TGTGCCAGCAGTTTGGCGGGACCTATGAACACTGAAGCTTTCTTT. J is TRBJ1-1 and V is TRBV28; perhaps TRBD1 as D (5 bases). The V end was cut by 3 bases, the J end by 0 bases, with 11 bases between. CDR1 MDHEN and CDR2 SYDVKM come from the germline V gene. This CDR3 contains 15 residues.

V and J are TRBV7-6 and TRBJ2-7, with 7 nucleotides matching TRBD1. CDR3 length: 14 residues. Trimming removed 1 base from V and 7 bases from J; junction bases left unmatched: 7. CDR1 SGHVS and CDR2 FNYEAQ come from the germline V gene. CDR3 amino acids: CASSLDQGVGEQYF. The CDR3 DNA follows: TGTGCCAGCAGCTTAGATCAGGGGGTGGGTGAGCAGTACTTC.

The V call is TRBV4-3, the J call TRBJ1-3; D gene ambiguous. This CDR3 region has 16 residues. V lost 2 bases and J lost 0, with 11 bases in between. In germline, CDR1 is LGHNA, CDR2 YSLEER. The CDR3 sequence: CASSQSPSTSGNTIYF. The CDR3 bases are TGCGCCAGCAGCCAATCTCCTTCCACCTCTGGAAACACCATATATTTT.

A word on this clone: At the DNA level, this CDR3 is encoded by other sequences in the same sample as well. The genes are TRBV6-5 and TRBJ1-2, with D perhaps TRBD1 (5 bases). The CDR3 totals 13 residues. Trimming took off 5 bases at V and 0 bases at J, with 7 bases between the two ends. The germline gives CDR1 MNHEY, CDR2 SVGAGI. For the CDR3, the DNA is TGTGCCAGCAGTCGACAGTCTAACTATGGCTACACCTTC. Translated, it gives CASSRQSNYGYTF.

CDR3 region: CASMTLAGNTGELFF. CDR3 bases: TGCGCCAGCATGACCCTAGCGGGGAACACCGGGGAGCTGTTTTTT. V gene TRBV5-1 combines with J gene TRBJ2-2; 8 positions match TRBD2. CDR3 length: 15 residues. Losses at the gene ends were 6 bases for V and 1 base for J; bases not matched to a gene: 5. Germline CDR1 reads SGHRS; CDR2 reads YFSETQ.

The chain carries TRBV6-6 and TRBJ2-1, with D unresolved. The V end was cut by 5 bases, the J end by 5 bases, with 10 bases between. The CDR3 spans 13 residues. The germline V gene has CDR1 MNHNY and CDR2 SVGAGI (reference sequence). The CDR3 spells CASSKNTNNEQFF. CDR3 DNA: TGTGCCAGCAGTAAGAATACAAACAATGAGCAGTTCTTC.

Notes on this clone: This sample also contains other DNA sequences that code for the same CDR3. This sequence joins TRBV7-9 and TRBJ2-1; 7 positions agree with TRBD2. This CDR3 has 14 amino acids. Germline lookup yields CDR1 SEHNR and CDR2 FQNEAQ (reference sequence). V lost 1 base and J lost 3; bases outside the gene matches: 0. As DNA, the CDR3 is TGTGCCAGCAGCTTAGGCGGGGGCTACAATGAGCAGTTCTTC. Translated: CASSLGGGYNEQFF.

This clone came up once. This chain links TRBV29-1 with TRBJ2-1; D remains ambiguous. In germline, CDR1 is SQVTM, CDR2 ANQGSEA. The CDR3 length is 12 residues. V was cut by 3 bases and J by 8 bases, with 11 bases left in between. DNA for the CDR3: TGCAGCGTTGAGGCTGAGTGGTATGAGCAGTTCTTC. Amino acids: CSVEAEWYEQFF.

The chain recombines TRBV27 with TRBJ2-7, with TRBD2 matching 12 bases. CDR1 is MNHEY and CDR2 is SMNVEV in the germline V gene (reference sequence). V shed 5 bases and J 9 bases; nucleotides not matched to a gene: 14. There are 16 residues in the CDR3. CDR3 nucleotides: TGTGCCAGCAGTAACCGACTAGCGGGAGCCCCCTTAGGGCAGTACTTC. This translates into CASSNRLAGAPLGQYF.